The T cell receptor beta chain under discussion was sequenced for a study of technical replicates of blood from four donors. Germline loops: CDR1 SGHDT, CDR2 YYEEEE. This CDR3 comprises 15 residues. The ends were cut back, 0 bases at V and 0 bases at J, with 4 bases in the middle. Some clones are missing from TCRdb's copy, which holds only in-frame ones; the method was immunoSEQ multiplex PCR. The repertoire consists of about 100,000 clones, with roughly 95% occurring once and the leading ten covering approximately 0.2%. The V call is TRBV5-6, the J call TRBJ1-6, with D unresolved. Sequenced sample: T cells isolated from PBMCs. The TCR originated in a human donor in good health. CDR3 bases: TGTGCCAGCAGCTTGGGCGGCTCCTATAATTCACCCCTCCACTTT. This sequence encodes CASSLGGSYNSPLHF.